A selection of T cell receptor beta chains follows, all from one sample in a study of T-cell memory formation after mild COVID-19. TCRdb recomputed calls from the 5' RACE reads with MiXCR, one row per CDR3 protein. The table has about 560,000 distinct CDR3 sequences, about a sixth seen once. The sequenced material came from PBMCs or a T cell subset sorted from them (not recorded which). These receptors all stem from an adult woman who had mild COVID-19 (a few samples of this study predate the infection). Cell type and time point are not known. Each CDR3 is given with its conserved first and last residue. The order of the fields is CDR3 DNA, CDR3 protein, clone size, J gene, D gene, V gene, CDR3 length. The D gene is left open where the match is weak. A clone size is listed for some rows: how often the clone was seen (once, few, many), or a class if it is expanded.

CDR3nt: TGTGCCAGCAGTTCCCCAACAGGGATCACTGAAGCTTTCTTT
CDR3aa: CASSSPTGITEAFF
abundance: few
j_gene: TRBJ1-1
d_gene: -
v_gene: TRBV6-5
len: 14

CDR3nt: TGTGCCAGCAGTCTCTCGGGCAGGCTGCGAGCTTTCTTT
CDR3aa: CASSLSGRLRAFF
abundance: -
j_gene: TRBJ1-1
d_gene: -
v_gene: TRBV12-3/TRBV12-4
len: 13

CDR3nt: TGCAGTGCATCGGACAGGTCTCGTAATTCACCCCTCCACTTT
CDR3aa: CSASDRSRNSPLHF
abundance: few
j_gene: TRBJ1-6
d_gene: TRBD1
v_gene: TRBV20-1
len: 14

CDR3nt: TGTGCCAGCAGCCCGGGGTCGGCGGGGAGGTCAGATACGCAGTATTTT
CDR3aa: CASSPGSAGRSDTQYF
abundance: few
j_gene: TRBJ2-3
d_gene: -
v_gene: TRBV7-9
len: 16

CDR3nt: TGCGCCAGCAGCTTGACAGGGTTCCTCCGCGATGGCTACACCTTC
CDR3aa: CASSLTGFLRDGYTF
abundance: -
j_gene: TRBJ1-2
d_gene: -
v_gene: TRBV5-1
len: 15

CDR3nt: TGTGCCAGCAGCCGGGAAAGGGACCGCTACTCTGGAAACACCATATATTTT
CDR3aa: CASSRERDRYSGNTIYF
abundance: few
j_gene: TRBJ1-3
d_gene: -
v_gene: TRBV4-2
len: 17

CDR3nt: TGCAGTGCTGCCCTCGGTATAGGGCTTGGCTACACCTTC
CDR3aa: CSAALGIGLGYTF
abundance: few
j_gene: TRBJ1-2
d_gene: -
v_gene: TRBV20-1
len: 13

CDR3nt: TGTGCCAGCAGCTTAGCCGGAAACTATGGCTACACCTTC
CDR3aa: CASSLAGNYGYTF
abundance: many
j_gene: TRBJ1-2
d_gene: -
v_gene: TRBV7-9
len: 13

CDR3nt: TGCGCCAGCAGCGAAGGACAGGGGAGAGAGACCCAGTACTTC
CDR3aa: CASSEGQGRETQYF
abundance: -
j_gene: TRBJ2-5
d_gene: TRBD1
v_gene: TRBV5-1
len: 14

CDR3nt: TGTGCCAGCAGTGACGGACGGAGTAATTCACCCCTCCACTTT
CDR3aa: CASSDGRSNSPLHF
abundance: -
j_gene: TRBJ1-6
d_gene: -
v_gene: TRBV6-4
len: 14

CDR3nt: TGCGCCAGCAGCCAAGGGGGGCGGAACTACGAGCAGTACTTC
CDR3aa: CASSQGGRNYEQYF
abundance: -
j_gene: TRBJ2-7
d_gene: -
v_gene: TRBV4-3
len: 14

CDR3nt: TGTGCCAGCAGTTACAGGGGGTCAGGGAGCACCGGGGAGCTGTTTTTT
CDR3aa: CASSYRGSGSTGELFF
abundance: -
j_gene: TRBJ2-2
d_gene: -
v_gene: TRBV6-5
len: 16

CDR3nt: TGTGCCAGCAGACCAAGGACAGGTTACAACACTGAAGCTTTCTTT
CDR3aa: CASRPRTGYNTEAFF
abundance: -
j_gene: TRBJ1-1
d_gene: TRBD1
v_gene: TRBV27
len: 15

CDR3nt: TGCGCCAGCAGCCAAGACCCGGGACTAGCGGACTACAATGAGCAGTTCTTC
CDR3aa: CASSQDPGLADYNEQFF
abundance: few
j_gene: TRBJ2-1
d_gene: TRBD2
v_gene: TRBV4-1
len: 17

CDR3nt: TGTGCCAGCAGTTATGACACCGGGACAGGGGGATATGGCTACACCTTC
CDR3aa: CASSYDTGTGGYGYTF
abundance: few
j_gene: TRBJ1-2
d_gene: TRBD1
v_gene: TRBV6-5
len: 16

CDR3nt: TGTGCCAGCAGCCAAGCAGGACTAGTTAGAGCCGGGGAGCTGTTTTTT
CDR3aa: CASSQAGLVRAGELFF
abundance: -
j_gene: TRBJ2-2
d_gene: TRBD2
v_gene: TRBV3-1
len: 16

CDR3nt: TGTGCCAGCAGTTTCCATAATGAAAAACTGTTTTTT
CDR3aa: CASSFHNEKLFF
abundance: -
j_gene: TRBJ1-4
d_gene: -
v_gene: TRBV12-3/TRBV12-4
len: 12

CDR3nt: TGCGCCAGCAGCTTGGCGCCCGCACCGGGGGAGCAGTACTTC
CDR3aa: CASSLAPAPGEQYF
abundance: -
j_gene: TRBJ2-7
d_gene: -
v_gene: TRBV5-1
len: 14

CDR3nt: TGTGCCAGCAGCTTTTTCGGTGGAGAGACCCAGTACTTC
CDR3aa: CASSFFGGETQYF
abundance: -
j_gene: TRBJ2-5
d_gene: -
v_gene: TRBV5-5
len: 13

CDR3nt: TGTGCCAGCTCACCACCGGGTAGCGGGGGGGCTCACAATGAGCAGTTCTTC
CDR3aa: CASSPPGSGGAHNEQFF
abundance: few
j_gene: TRBJ2-1
d_gene: TRBD2
v_gene: TRBV18
len: 17

CDR3nt: TGCGCCAGCAGCCCGGGACTAGCGCTCTACGAGCAGTACTTC
CDR3aa: CASSPGLALYEQYF
abundance: few
j_gene: TRBJ2-7
d_gene: TRBD2
v_gene: TRBV5-1
len: 14

CDR3nt: TGCGCCAGCAGCCAGCCTCCGGGACATAACACTGAAGCTTTCTTT
CDR3aa: CASSQPPGHNTEAFF
abundance: -
j_gene: TRBJ1-1
d_gene: -
v_gene: TRBV4-1
len: 15

CDR3nt: TGCAGTGCAGCTACAGGGTCGGGTGGCTACACCTTC
CDR3aa: CSAATGSGGYTF
abundance: -
j_gene: TRBJ1-2
d_gene: -
v_gene: TRBV20-1
len: 12

CDR3nt: TGTGCCAGCAGCACCATACGGGGACAGAGCAACACTGAAGCTTTCTTT
CDR3aa: CASSTIRGQSNTEAFF
abundance: few
j_gene: TRBJ1-1
d_gene: -
v_gene: TRBV21-1
len: 16

CDR3nt: TGTGCCAGCAGCTCCAGAGGAGCGGGAGTACGAGAGACCCAGTACTTC
CDR3aa: CASSSRGAGVRETQYF
abundance: -
j_gene: TRBJ2-5
d_gene: TRBD2
v_gene: TRBV11-3
len: 16

CDR3nt: TGTGCCAGCAGCACTTACAGGGGTCCCTTGGAGCAGTACTTC
CDR3aa: CASSTYRGPLEQYF
abundance: -
j_gene: TRBJ2-7
d_gene: TRBD1
v_gene: TRBV7-9
len: 14

CDR3nt: TGTGCCAGCACCCGCCGCCTGGGAGGAAACACCATATATTTT
CDR3aa: CASTRRLGGNTIYF
abundance: few
j_gene: TRBJ1-3
d_gene: -
v_gene: TRBV6-2/TRBV6-3
len: 14

CDR3nt: TGTGCCAGCAGCGCCCTAGGGGCGAAGTGGGGCACCATATATTTT
CDR3aa: CASSALGAKWGTIYF
abundance: many
j_gene: TRBJ1-3
d_gene: -
v_gene: TRBV9
len: 15

CDR3nt: TGCAGCGTTCCGGGACAGGGGAATTTCGAGCAGTACTTC
CDR3aa: CSVPGQGNFEQYF
abundance: few
j_gene: TRBJ2-7
d_gene: TRBD1
v_gene: TRBV29-1
len: 13

CDR3nt: TGCGCCAGCAGCCAAGATCCGGGCAGGGGGCTTAATTCACCCCTCCACTTT
CDR3aa: CASSQDPGRGLNSPLHF
abundance: few
j_gene: TRBJ1-6
d_gene: TRBD1
v_gene: TRBV4-1
len: 17

CDR3nt: TGTGCCAGCAGTCCCGGACAGCCCCCCCAGGAGCTGTTTTTT
CDR3aa: CASSPGQPPQELFF
abundance: -
j_gene: TRBJ2-2
d_gene: -
v_gene: TRBV12-3/TRBV12-4
len: 14

CDR3nt: TGTGCCAGCCGGCTTGGGGATAACACTGAAGCTTTCTTT
CDR3aa: CASRLGDNTEAFF
abundance: -
j_gene: TRBJ1-1
d_gene: -
v_gene: TRBV6-5
len: 13

CDR3nt: TGTGCCAGCAGTTTAGATAGTTTATACAATGAGCAGTTCTTC
CDR3aa: CASSLDSLYNEQFF
abundance: few
j_gene: TRBJ2-1
d_gene: -
v_gene: TRBV12-3/TRBV12-4
len: 14

CDR3nt: TGTGCCAGCTGCCCGGACTATAGTGGACAGCCCCAGCATTTT
CDR3aa: CASCPDYSGQPQHF
abundance: few
j_gene: TRBJ1-5
d_gene: -
v_gene: TRBV6-6
len: 14

CDR3nt: TGTGCCACCAGCGGGGGGGGGGACAGGGACGAGCAGTACTTC
CDR3aa: CATSGGGDRDEQYF
abundance: few
j_gene: TRBJ2-7
d_gene: TRBD1
v_gene: TRBV15
len: 14

CDR3nt: TGCGCCAGCAGCTTGGAGGTTGGGGCCAACGTCCTGACTTTC
CDR3aa: CASSLEVGANVLTF
abundance: few
j_gene: TRBJ2-6
d_gene: -
v_gene: TRBV5-1
len: 14